The rows below give T cell receptor beta chains drawn from one sample of a study of beta chain features in type 1 diabetes. Profiled with immunoSEQ multiplex PCR; TCRdb holds only in-frame clones, not every one. The sample consists of 430,000 or so clones, about an eighth of them appearing once. The sequencing sample was made of naive CD4+ T cells from blood. The origin of the receptors is a woman aged 18-30 years in good health. The CDR3 runs from the conserved cysteine through the conserved F or W. The order of the fields is J gene, V gene, clone size, D gene, CDR3 protein, CDR3 DNA. D genes are given only for firm matches. Where a row states a size, it is once, few, many or the class of an expanded clone; other rows omit it.

J gene: TRBJ2-3; V gene: TRBV25-1; clone size: few; D gene: TRBD1; CDR3 protein: CATQPGQNTDTQYF; CDR3 DNA: TGTGCCACTCAACCGGGACAGAACACAGATACGCAGTATTTT
J gene: TRBJ1-1; V gene: TRBV4-1; clone size: NA; D gene: NA; CDR3 protein: CASSQPLGTEAFF; CDR3 DNA: TGCGCCAGCAGCCAGCCCCTGGGCACTGAAGCTTTCTTT
J gene: TRBJ2-1; V gene: TRBV19; clone size: many; D gene: NA; CDR3 protein: CASSIDHNEQFF; CDR3 DNA: TGTGCCAGTAGTATAGACCACAATGAGCAGTTCTTC
J gene: TRBJ2-1; V gene: TRBV7-9; clone size: NA; D gene: TRBD2; CDR3 protein: CASSLSGRSTNEQFF; CDR3 DNA: TGTGCCAGCAGCTTGAGCGGGAGGTCCACCAATGAGCAGTTCTTC
J gene: TRBJ2-5; V gene: TRBV7-6; clone size: few; D gene: NA; CDR3 protein: CASSFTRQETQYF; CDR3 DNA: TGTGCCAGCAGCTTCACCAGACAAGAGACCCAGTACTTC
J gene: TRBJ2-1; V gene: TRBV23-1; clone size: few; D gene: NA; CDR3 protein: CASSQSSGSYNEQFF; CDR3 DNA: TGCGCCAGCAGTCAATCCTCGGGGTCCTACAATGAGCAGTTCTTC
J gene: TRBJ2-1; V gene: TRBV7-2; clone size: NA; D gene: TRBD1; CDR3 protein: CASSLARDRVNEQFF; CDR3 DNA: TGTGCCAGCAGCTTAGCGCGGGACAGGGTCAATGAGCAGTTCTTC
J gene: TRBJ2-5; V gene: TRBV5-1; clone size: few; D gene: NA; CDR3 protein: CASSLVGASETQYF; CDR3 DNA: TGCGCCAGCAGCTTGGTGGGGGCCTCAGAGACCCAGTACTTC
J gene: TRBJ1-1; V gene: TRBV18; clone size: NA; D gene: NA; CDR3 protein: CASSLGHPNTEAFF; CDR3 DNA: TGTGCCAGCTCACTGGGACATCCCAACACTGAAGCTTTCTTT
J gene: TRBJ1-2; V gene: TRBV6-6; clone size: few; D gene: NA; CDR3 protein: CASSDATDIYGYTF; CDR3 DNA: TGTGCCAGCAGTGATGCGACAGACATCTATGGCTACACCTTC
J gene: TRBJ1-2; V gene: TRBV7-2; clone size: few; D gene: NA; CDR3 protein: CASSLTRLNYGYTF; CDR3 DNA: TGTGCCAGCAGCTTAACCAGACTCAACTATGGCTACACCTTC
J gene: TRBJ2-1; V gene: TRBV4-3; clone size: NA; D gene: NA; CDR3 protein: CASSQARALNEQFF; CDR3 DNA: TGCGCCAGCAGCCAAGCCCGAGCTCTCAATGAGCAGTTCTTC
J gene: TRBJ1-2; V gene: TRBV7-9; clone size: NA; D gene: NA; CDR3 protein: CASSSILRGTGTF; CDR3 DNA: TGTGCCAGCAGCTCGATCCTTCGTGGTACCGGCACCTTC
J gene: TRBJ2-3; V gene: TRBV18; clone size: NA; D gene: NA; CDR3 protein: CASSPPPGADTQYF; CDR3 DNA: TGTGCCAGCTCACCACCGCCAGGGGCAGATACGCAGTATTTT
J gene: TRBJ2-5; V gene: TRBV5-6; clone size: NA; D gene: NA; CDR3 protein: CASSLYREYAKTQYF; CDR3 DNA: TGTGCCAGCAGCTTATACAGGGAATACGCGAAGACCCAGTACTTC
J gene: TRBJ2-2; V gene: TRBV19; clone size: few; D gene: TRBD2; CDR3 protein: CASTRAGANTGELFF; CDR3 DNA: TGTGCCAGTACTCGAGCGGGAGCGAACACCGGGGAGCTGTTTTTT
J gene: TRBJ2-5; V gene: TRBV5-1; clone size: NA; D gene: TRBD2; CDR3 protein: CASSWDYPRETQYF; CDR3 DNA: TGCGCCAGCAGCTGGGACTACCCCCGGGAGACCCAGTACTTC
J gene: TRBJ1-2; V gene: TRBV14; clone size: NA; D gene: NA; CDR3 protein: CASSQSAGLGHRYGYTF; CDR3 DNA: TGTGCCAGCAGCCAATCGGCAGGGTTGGGTCATCGCTATGGCTACACCTTC
J gene: TRBJ2-5; V gene: TRBV7-2; clone size: NA; D gene: NA; CDR3 protein: CASSLAGGRETQYF; CDR3 DNA: TGTGCCAGCAGCTTAGCAGGGGGGCGGGAGACCCAGTACTTC
J gene: TRBJ2-5; V gene: TRBV25-1; clone size: NA; D gene: TRBD1; CDR3 protein: CASSRQGLETQYF; CDR3 DNA: TGTGCCAGCAGCAGACAGGGGCTGGAGACCCAGTACTTC
J gene: TRBJ2-2; V gene: TRBV15; clone size: NA; D gene: NA; CDR3 protein: CATSSDKAYGELFF; CDR3 DNA: TGTGCCACCAGCTCGGACAAGGCCTACGGGGAGCTGTTTTTT
J gene: TRBJ1-1; V gene: TRBV6-6; clone size: few; D gene: NA; CDR3 protein: CASSPKNTEAFF; CDR3 DNA: TGTGCCAGCAGTCCGAAGAACACTGAAGCTTTCTTT
J gene: TRBJ2-1; V gene: TRBV9; clone size: NA; D gene: NA; CDR3 protein: CASSEVGGEQFF; CDR3 DNA: TGTGCCAGCAGCGAAGTCGGGGGAGAGCAGTTCTTC
J gene: TRBJ2-1; V gene: TRBV18; clone size: NA; D gene: NA; CDR3 protein: CASSPGVGYNEQFF; CDR3 DNA: TGTGCCAGCTCACCAGGAGTAGGTTACAATGAGCAGTTCTTC
J gene: TRBJ2-5; V gene: TRBV7-2; clone size: NA; D gene: TRBD1; CDR3 protein: CASSQTGETQYF; CDR3 DNA: TGTGCCAGCAGCCAGACAGGGGAGACCCAGTACTTC
J gene: TRBJ1-2; V gene: TRBV7-9; clone size: NA; D gene: NA; CDR3 protein: CASSLSQTLYGYTF; CDR3 DNA: TGTGCCAGCAGCTTAAGTCAGACTCTATACGGCTACACCTTC
J gene: TRBJ2-2; V gene: TRBV9; clone size: many; D gene: NA; CDR3 protein: CASSPRGRSGELFF; CDR3 DNA: TGTGCCAGCAGCCCGAGAGGGCGGTCCGGGGAGCTGTTTTTT
J gene: TRBJ1-2; V gene: TRBV30; clone size: many; D gene: NA; CDR3 protein: CAWSPGKLGGYTF; CDR3 DNA: TGTGCCTGGAGTCCCGGAAAGCTTGGAGGCTACACCTTC
J gene: TRBJ2-1; V gene: TRBV7-9; clone size: NA; D gene: NA; CDR3 protein: CASSLSREEFF; CDR3 DNA: TGTGCCAGCAGCTTATCCCGCGAGGAGTTCTTC